A selection of T cell receptor beta chains follows, all from one sample in a study of T cell responses to AZD1222 COVID-19 vaccine. Some clones are missing from TCRdb's copy, which holds only in-frame ones; the method was immunoSEQ multiplex PCR. Among 89,000 or so clones, roughly 90% were seen once, and the ten largest hold approximately 30%. Sequences were derived from peripheral blood, sampled 28 days after the second AZD1222 dose. These receptor sequences come from an adult who received the AZD1222 COVID-19 vaccine. Both conserved end residues are part of each CDR3. The order of the fields is CDR3 DNA, CDR3 protein, V gene, J gene, D gene, clone size. The D gene is left open where the match is weak. Expanded clones are given a class, and other clones once, few, many or no size at all.

TGTGCCAGCAGCCAAGATCTTTATCAGGTCTCCTACAATGAGCAGTTCTTC,CASSQDLYQVSYNEQFF,TRBV3-1/TRBV3-2,TRBJ2-1,.,.
TGTGCCAGCAGTGACTCCATACACACCGGGGAGCTGTTTTTT,CASSDSIHTGELFF,TRBV6-4,TRBJ2-2,.,.
TGTGCCAGCAGTGTACTGACAGCATCGGCTGGCTACACCTTC,CASSVLTASAGYTF,TRBV25-1,TRBJ1-2,.,.
TGTGCCAGCATCCCGACCTCGGGAGGGAATTTTGGTGAAAAACTGTTTTTT,CASIPTSGGNFGEKLFF,TRBV28,TRBJ1-4,.,.
TGTGCCAGCCTCCAGGGAGGGTCGATTGGCTCCTACGAGCAGTACTTC,CASLQGGSIGSYEQYF,TRBV28,TRBJ2-7,TRBD2,once
TGCGCCAGCAGCTTGGAGGGGTCCGCCGGGGAGCTGTTTTTT,CASSLEGSAGELFF,TRBV5-1,TRBJ2-2,.,.
TGTGCCAGCAGTGAAGGGTCTGCTAATGAAAAACTGTTTTTT,CASSEGSANEKLFF,TRBV2,TRBJ1-4,.,once
TGTGCCAGCAGTTACCCCACGGGACAGGTTCTTAAAAACATTCAGTACTTC,CASSYPTGQVLKNIQYF,TRBV6-2/TRBV6-3,TRBJ2-4,TRBD1,.
TGTGCCAGCAGTTTAAAGGCCAGGGCTTTTTATCAGCCCCAGCATTTT,CASSLKARAFYQPQHF,TRBV27,TRBJ1-5,.,.
TGTGCCAGCTCACCAGACGGTTACTCTGGAAACACCATATATTTT,CASSPDGYSGNTIYF,TRBV18,TRBJ1-3,.,.
TGTGCCAGCAGTGACAGGGCAATTTTGTACCTCCACTTT,CASSDRAILYLHF,TRBV6-1,TRBJ1-6,.,.
TGTGCCAGCACCTGGGGGGAGGGCACTGAAGCTTTCTTT,CASTWGEGTEAFF,TRBV12-3/TRBV12-4,TRBJ1-1,.,.
TGTGCCAGCAGCCCATCTCGGGTCAGGGCGGACGAGCAGTACTTC,CASSPSRVRADEQYF,TRBV7-8,TRBJ2-7,.,.
TGTGCCAGCAGCTTGGCGGGGAGCCCCTATGGCTACACCTTC,CASSLAGSPYGYTF,TRBV5-6,TRBJ1-2,.,once
TGTGCCAGCAGTGACAACTGGTCAGGGGCAGTGGATACGCAGTATTTT,CASSDNWSGAVDTQYF,TRBV6-4,TRBJ2-3,.,.
TGTGCCAGCATTTCAATGAGGACGGCGAACACTGAAGCTTTCTTT,CASISMRTANTEAFF,TRBV28,TRBJ1-1,.,.
TGCGCCAGCAGCCCGACAGGGAAAGTGAATCAGCCCCAGCATTTT,CASSPTGKVNQPQHF,TRBV23-1,TRBJ1-5,TRBD1,.
TGCGCCAGCAGCCAAGATGAAGGCACAGATACGCAGTATTTT,CASSQDEGTDTQYF,TRBV4-3,TRBJ2-3,.,.
TGTGCCAGTAGCCTAACCCGGCCAGATGCTTCACCCCTCCACTTT,CASSLTRPDASPLHF,TRBV19,TRBJ1-6,.,.
TGTGCCAGCTCACCGACAGTCACCTACGAGCAGTACTTC,CASSPTVTYEQYF,TRBV18,TRBJ2-7,.,.
TGTGCCTGGAGTGTAGAGCGGAACTCACCCCTCCACTTT,CAWSVERNSPLHF,TRBV30,TRBJ1-6,.,.
TGTGCCAGCAGCCAAAGGGACTCCGGATGGCGGGAGCTGTTTTTT,CASSQRDSGWRELFF,TRBV14,TRBJ2-2,.,.
TGCGCCAGCAGCAATACCGGGACAGGGGTGGGCAAAAACATTCAGTACTTC,CASSNTGTGVGKNIQYF,TRBV5-1,TRBJ2-4,TRBD1,once
TGTGCCAGCAGCTTACGGGGAACAGGTATGAATGAGCAGTTCTTC,CASSLRGTGMNEQFF,TRBV7-9,TRBJ2-1,.,.
TGTGCCAGCCGCGACCCGGCGGAGACCCAGTACTTC,CASRDPAETQYF,TRBV28,TRBJ2-5,.,.
TGCGCCAGCAGCCAACCCGGGACAGGGGGCTCTGGCTACACCTTC,CASSQPGTGGSGYTF,TRBV4-1,TRBJ1-2,TRBD1,.
TGTGCTAGTGGTTTTCCCCGGAGGTCCCACTACACCTTC,CASGFPRRSHYTF,TRBV12-5,TRBJ1-2,.,few
TGTGCCAGCAGCGTAGAAGGCCAATCCTACGAGCAGTACTTC,CASSVEGQSYEQYF,TRBV9,TRBJ2-7,.,.
TGTGCCAGCAGTGGATCCGGGACTGTAGCTGGCTACACCTTC,CASSGSGTVAGYTF,TRBV25-1,TRBJ1-2,.,.
TGTGCCAGCAGTGATACAGGGGGCCGGACCTACGAGCAGTACTTC,CASSDTGGRTYEQYF,TRBV2,TRBJ2-7,TRBD1,few
TGTGCCAGCAGCTTAGGTATCCAGGAGGGCCACTATGGCTACACCTTC,CASSLGIQEGHYGYTF,TRBV5-5,TRBJ1-2,.,.
TGTGCCAGCAGTCCAAGGACAGGGGCCGGCAATGAGCAGTTCTTC,CASSPRTGAGNEQFF,TRBV28,TRBJ2-1,TRBD1,.
TGCGCCAGCAGCACTGGGGGGTCAACTGGAGATACGCAGTATTTT,CASSTGGSTGDTQYF,TRBV5-1,TRBJ2-3,.,.
TGTGCCAGTAGTATTTCTAGCGGGAGGGCCTACGAGCAGTACTTC,CASSISSGRAYEQYF,TRBV19,TRBJ2-7,TRBD2,few
TGTGCCAGTAGTATGGGAGGGGACCCCTACGAGCAGTACTTC,CASSMGGDPYEQYF,TRBV19,TRBJ2-7,TRBD2,few
TGTGCCAGCAGCTTGGCAACGGGAGGTTGGGTTCGGGAGACCCAGTACTTC,CASSLATGGWVRETQYF,TRBV5-4,TRBJ2-5,TRBD2,.
TGTGCCAGTAGTATAGACGGGGGAGGCTACGAGCAGTACTTC,CASSIDGGGYEQYF,TRBV19,TRBJ2-7,.,.